The entry that follows covers one T cell receptor beta chain sequence. As yet, its antigen is unknown. Method: immunoSEQ multiplex PCR; TCRdb's copy keeps in-frame clones and lacks some. Of about 260,000 clones in the sample, 90% are singletons; the top ten hold 3% to 3.5%. The sample belongs to a study of cytomegalovirus exposure and HLA in healthy donors. Study-wide points: A list of 164 TCR beta chains associated with cytomegalovirus was given.

This CDR3 spans 12 amino acids. Trimming stripped 1 base from V and 3 bases from J, with 3 bases between. CDR1 is MGHDK and CDR2 is SYGVNS in the germline V gene. The chain carries TRBV25-1 and TRBJ2-5; D unclear. The TCR sequence derives from a young woman in good health and CMV-seronegative. What was sequenced was PBMCs. The CDR3 DNA sequence: TGTGCCAGCAGTGAATGGGAAGAGACCCAGTACTTC. Encoded protein: CASSEWEETQYF.